What follows are 16 T cell receptor beta chains derived from one specimen sequenced in a study of shared clonotypes between healthy human individuals. Terminally differentiated effector memory CD45RA+ cells were left out of the naive CD8 fraction, which was CD45RO-negative and positively selected for CCR7. This table comes from immunoSEQ multiplex PCR, and its TCRdb copy is limited to in-frame clones, with some not included. This repertoire shows roughly 650,000 clones, roughly 95% found once; its top ten account for 0.11%. Sequences were obtained from naive CD8+ T cells sorted from blood. The receptors derive from a woman under 40 in good health.

This rearrangement joins TRBV2 to TRBJ1-6; D is uncertain. The V and J ends lost 3 bases and 0 bases respectively, with 9 bases between them. This CDR3 is built from 16 residues. Germline assignment: CDR1 SNHLY and CDR2 FYNNEI. The CDR3 spells CASSEAASSYNSPLHF. As DNA, the CDR3 is TGTGCCAGCAGTGAGGCAGCGAGCTCCTATAATTCACCCCTCCACTTT.

This chain joins TRBV28 and TRBJ2-1; 10 bases align to TRBD2. Germline CDR1 and CDR2: MDHEN and SYDVKM. V lost 6 bases, J lost 4 bases, and 6 bases stayed unmatched. The CDR3 has 15 residues. The CDR3 is CASRYLAGAYNEQFF. The CDR3 DNA sequence: TGTGCCAGCAGGTATCTAGCGGGAGCTTACAATGAGCAGTTCTTC.

The V call is TRBV5-4, the J call TRBJ2-7, with 13 nucleotides matching TRBD2. This CDR3 contains 15 residues. Germline-derived CDR1 and CDR2 are SGHNT and YYREEE (reference sequence). V shed 2 bases, J shed 6 bases, and the junction held 5 bases outside the gene matches. CDR3 sequence: CASSFTGLAGSEQYF. In nucleotides, the CDR3 is TGTGCCAGCAGCTTTACGGGACTAGCGGGATCCGAGCAGTACTTC.

V gene TRBV2 combines with J gene TRBJ2-1, with 7 positions matching TRBD2. V was pared by 4 bases and J by 7 bases, with 10 bases of the junction left unmatched. Germline lookup yields CDR1 SNHLY and CDR2 FYNNEI. This CDR3 comprises 15 residues. This chain's CDR3 is CASSAPGGAGNEQFF. Here the CDR3 DNA reads TGTGCCAGCAGTGCCCCGGGAGGAGCGGGGAATGAGCAGTTCTTC.

The chain has TRBV7-2 and TRBJ2-5; D is ambiguous. The V end was cut by 8 bases, the J end by 5 bases, with 9 bases between. This CDR3 has 11 residues. Germline V gene data show CDR1 as SGHTA and CDR2 as FQGNSA. CDR3 sequence reads: CASQGRETQYF. The CDR3, as DNA: TGTGCCAGCCAAGGGCGGGAGACCCAGTACTTC.

V is TRBV2 and J is TRBJ1-1, with 12 bases matching TRBD1. The CDR3 extends over 16 amino acids. V shed 6 bases and J 5 bases; nucleotides not matched to a gene: 10. Looked up from germline, CDR1 is SNHLY and CDR2 is FYNNEI. CDR3 protein: CASSKGTGGLGTEAFF. DNA of the CDR3: TGTGCCAGCAGCAAAGGGACAGGGGGCTTGGGGACTGAAGCTTTCTTT.

This clone was observed a single time. The CDR3 bases are TGTGCCAGCAGTGAAGTGGGGGTGATAGCCAAAAACATTCAGTACTTC. Translated, it gives CASSEVGVIAKNIQYF. The gene calls are TRBV6-1 and TRBJ2-4, with D perhaps TRBD1 or TRBD2 (5 bases each). Trimming left V 1 base short and J 0 bases short, with 10 bases between. CDR3 length equals 16 residues. The germline V gene has CDR1 MNHNS and CDR2 SASEGT.

The chain recombines TRBV27 with TRBJ2-2; 8 nucleotides match TRBD1. This CDR3 comprises 17 residues. Germline V CDR1 and CDR2: MNHEY, SMNVEV (reference sequence). J lost 2 bases, V lost 5 bases, and 10 bases had no gene match. CDR3 sequence reads: CASSPIGDRLNTGELFF. The CDR3 DNA is TGTGCCAGCAGTCCGATCGGGGACAGGTTAAACACCGGGGAGCTGTTTTTT.

In its sample, this clone was seen once. This rearrangement joins TRBV15 to TRBJ2-7; 9 bases map to TRBD2. Germline V gene sequence: CDR1 LNHNV, CDR2 YYDKDF (reference sequence). The CDR3 consists of 15 residues. The J segment lost 3 bases and the V segment lost 0 bases, leaving 3 bases of the junction unmatched. CDR3 coding DNA: TGTGCCACCAGCAGAGAGGCTAGCGGGGACTACGAGCAGTACTTC. The encoded protein is CATSREASGDYEQYF. Full variable domain (missing parts from reference TRBV15 and TRBJ2-7): DAMVIQNPRYQVTQFGKPVTLSCSQTLNHNVMYWYQQKSSQAPKLLFHYYDKDFNNEADTPDNFQSRRPNTSFCFLDIRSPGLGDTAMYLCATSREASGDYEQYFGPGTRLTVT.

This clone was detected once. The chain joins TRBV28 to TRBJ2-7; no clear D. The CDR3 covers 15 residues. The ends were cut back, 6 bases at V and 2 bases at J, with 17 bases in the middle. CDR1 is MDHEN and CDR2 is SYDVKM in the germline V gene. CDR3 loop: CASSPPPQDAYEQYF. CDR3 in DNA: TGTGCCAGCAGCCCCCCACCGCAGGACGCCTACGAGCAGTACTTC.

The rearrangement uses TRBV5-1 and TRBJ2-1; 8 bases map to TRBD1. This CDR3 has 20 residues. With 4 bases clipped from V and 0 bases from J, the junction kept 18 bases outside the gene matches. CDR1 is SGHRS and CDR2 is YFSETQ in the germline V gene. In DNA, the CDR3 is TGCGCCAGCAGCGCCGAAGACAGGGGTCCCATAATAAACTCCTACAATGAGCAGTTCTTC. It is translated as CASSAEDRGPIINSYNEQFF.

The chain links TRBV27 to TRBJ2-3, with unresolved D. V was trimmed by 6 bases and J by 7 bases, leaving 14 bases between them. This CDR3 is 13 amino acids long. Germline V gene data show CDR1 as MNHEY and CDR2 as SMNVEV (reference sequence). The CDR3 bases are TGTGCCAGCAGCCCCAACTTAGGGAATACGCAGTATTTT. Protein product: CASSPNLGNTQYF.

The chain uses TRBV30 and TRBJ2-7; TRBD1 aligns across 8 bases. The J segment lost 6 bases and the V segment lost 5 bases, leaving 12 bases of the junction unmatched. The CDR3 has 14 residues. Germline CDR1 is GTSNPN and CDR2 is SVGIG (reference sequence). The CDR3 here is CAWDSGQAVGEQYF. The CDR3 DNA reads as TGTGCCTGGGACTCGGGACAGGCGGTAGGCGAGCAGTACTTC.

V is TRBV28 and J is TRBJ2-7; 10 positions agree with TRBD2. This CDR3 contains 11 residues. Germline V gives CDR1 MDHEN, CDR2 SYDVKM. Trimming removed 5 bases from V and 12 bases from J; junction bases left unmatched: 4. CDR3 in amino acids: CASSMTSGSYF. The CDR3 DNA follows: TGTGCCAGCAGTATGACTAGCGGGTCGTACTTC.

The rearrangement links TRBV11-2 to TRBJ1-2, with a tentative D call TRBD1 (5 bases). This CDR3 has 13 residues. The V end lost 5 bases, the J end lost 5 bases, and 12 bases lay between the germline ends. Germline CDR1 is SGHAT and CDR2 is FQNNGV. The CDR3 region has the DNA TGTGCCAGCAGCCCGGGACGTCTTTATGGCTACACCTTC. It specifies CASSPGRLYGYTF.

This chain uses TRBV7-6 with TRBJ2-5, with D possibly TRBD2 on 6 matching bases. The CDR3 loop spans 16 amino acids. The germline V gene has CDR1 SGHVS and CDR2 FNYEAQ. Trimming took 1 base from V and 5 from J, leaving 17 bases between them. The chain's CDR3 is CASSLEAGDSRETQYF. The CDR3 nucleotides read TGTGCCAGCAGCTTAGAAGCGGGCGACTCGAGGGAGACCCAGTACTTC. The full variable domain, rest sourced from reference TRBV7-6 and TRBJ2-5, is GAGVSQSPRYKVTKRGQDVALRCDPISGHVSLYWYRQALGQGPEFLTYFNYEAQQDKSGLPNDRFSAERPEGSISTLTIQRTEQRDSAMYRCASSLEAGDSRETQYFGPGTRLLVL.